Below are 10 T cell receptor beta chains sequenced from a single sample in a study of pediatric ulcerative colitis. The protocol was immunoSEQ multiplex PCR, while the TCRdb copy is restricted to in-frame clones and leaves out a portion. Of 50,000 to 65,000 clones in the sample, about nine tenths are singletons; the top ten hold under 3.5%. The sequenced sample consisted of blood. The source of these receptors is a boy aged 5-17 years with severe ulcerative colitis.

This chain connects TRBV4-2 to TRBJ2-4; no definite D call. With 0 bases removed from V and 5 bases from J, the gap between germline ends came to 8 bases. CDR1 is LGHNA, CDR2 YNFKEQ, per germline. The CDR3 spans 14 residues. The CDR3 DNA reads TGTGCCAGCAGCCAAGAGTACTCTCAAAACATTCAGTACTTC. Protein sequence: CASSQEYSQNIQYF.

The chain has TRBV7-8 and TRBJ2-7, with D possibly being TRBD1 (6 bases). Trimming stripped 3 bases from V and 2 bases from J, with 23 bases between. CDR1 SGHVS and CDR2 FQNEAQ come from the germline V gene. The CDR3 contains 18 residues. In DNA form, the CDR3 reads TGTGCCAGCAGCTTCTTCGGGCTGGGACACCCACGAGCCTACGAGCAGTACTTC. This sequence encodes CASSFFGLGHPRAYEQYF.

This chain uses TRBV7-9 with TRBJ2-1, with 13 bases identical to TRBD2. Germline values: CDR1 SEHNR, CDR2 FQNEAQ (reference sequence). This CDR3 is built from 16 residues. With 5 bases clipped from V and 9 bases from J, the junction kept 10 bases outside the gene matches. CDR3 bases: TGTGCCAGCAGCCAGCGAGGACTAGCGGGAGCCACTGAGCAGTTCTTC. This gives the protein CASSQRGLAGATEQFF.

The rearrangement links TRBV11-2 to TRBJ2-7, with D perhaps matching TRBD1 (6 bases). CDR1 SGHAT and CDR2 FQNNGV come from the germline V gene. The V gene lost 2 bases and the J gene lost 2 bases, with 13 bases spanning the gap. CDR3 size: 15 residues. The CDR3, as DNA: TGTGCCAGCAGCTTAAGCGCAGGGGAAACCTACGAGCAGTACTTC. This encodes CASSLSAGETYEQYF.

The gene calls are TRBV19 and TRBJ2-3; perhaps TRBD1 as D (5 bases). The CDR3 contains 12 residues. V lost 5 bases and J lost 4, with 7 bases in between. Germline V gives CDR1 LNHDA, CDR2 SQIVND (reference sequence). Here the CDR3 DNA reads TGTGCCAGTAGTTTGGGGCCAGATACGCAGTATTTT. Residues: CASSLGPDTQYF.

This chain joins TRBV9 and TRBJ1-4; D remains ambiguous. CDR3 size: 13 residues. V was cut by 4 bases and J by 11 bases, with 15 bases left in between. Germline V CDR1 and CDR2: SGDLS, YYNGEE. The DNA for the CDR3 is TGTGCCAGCAGCCCTGGTCCCTCCGGGAAACTGTTTTTT. This translates into CASSPGPSGKLFF. Combining the CDR3 with reference TRBV9 and TRBJ1-4 gives the whole variable domain DSGVTQTPKHLITATGQRVTLRCSPRSGDLSVYWYQQSLDQGLQFLIQYYNGEERAKGNILERFSAQQFPDLHSELNLSSLELGDSALYFCASSPGPSGKLFFGSGTQLSVL.

This chain joins TRBV19 and TRBJ1-1; D gene uncertain. Germline V lookup: CDR1 LNHDA, CDR2 SQIVND (reference sequence). The CDR3 is 17 amino acids. Trimming took 0 bases from V and 1 from J, leaving 15 bases between them. The CDR3 DNA follows: TGTGCCAGTAGTATAGATTTTTTAGAACGGTCGAACACTGAAGCTTTCTTT. As protein: CASSIDFLERSNTEAFF.

The rearrangement uses TRBV10-3 and TRBJ2-3, with no clear D. In germline, CDR1 is ENHRY, CDR2 SYGVKD. V lost 3 bases to trimming and J lost 4 bases, with 11 bases between them. The CDR3 has 14 residues. In nucleotides, the CDR3 is TGTGCCATCAGTGATTTGAGAGCCTCAGATACGCAGTATTTT. Its translation: CAISDLRASDTQYF.

This sequence joins TRBV2 and TRBJ1-2; D ambiguous. This CDR3 spans 15 amino acids. The V gene's germline CDR1 is SNHLY and CDR2 FYNNEI. V was trimmed by 4 bases and J by 1 base, leaving 13 bases between them. CDR3 residues: CASSVRQNLNYGYTF. In DNA form, the CDR3 reads TGTGCCAGCAGTGTTAGGCAGAATCTTAACTATGGCTACACCTTC.

The V gene is TRBV19, the J gene TRBJ1-1, with D hard to call. The CDR3 sequence is 13 residues long. Germline V gene sequence: CDR1 LNHDA, CDR2 SQIVND (reference sequence). V gave up 3 bases and J gave up 3 bases, with 8 bases separating them. The chain's CDR3 is CASSMSSYTEAFF. CDR3 nucleotide sequence: TGTGCCAGTAGTATGTCAAGCTACACTGAAGCTTTCTTT.